Shown below are 2 T cell receptor beta chains from a single sample sequenced in a study of OX40 agonist ivuxolimab in advanced cancers. Produced via immunoSEQ multiplex PCR; TCRdb's table is partial and in-frame only. The sample has roughly 92,000 clones; around 90% are singletons. Source: CD4+ or CD8+ T cells sorted from blood, taken in a trial of the OX40 agonist ivuxolimab. Receptor source: an adult with an advanced solid tumor such as melanoma, head and neck, liver or kidney cancer.

The V gene is TRBV5-1, the J gene TRBJ1-4, with 8 bases fitting TRBD1. V was pared by 4 bases and J by 0 bases, with 8 bases of the junction left unmatched. The length of the CDR3 is 17 residues. Germline loops: CDR1 SGHRS, CDR2 YFSETQ. The CDR3: CASSERTGHTTNEKLFF. The CDR3 DNA reads as TGCGCCAGCAGCGAAAGGACAGGGCACACAACTAATGAAAAACTGTTTTTT.

V usage is TRBV29-1 and J usage is TRBJ1-1, with 7 positions matching TRBD1. The CDR3 spans 15 residues. V lost 3 bases, J lost 2 bases, and 9 bases stayed unmatched. The germline V gene encodes CDR1 SQVTM and CDR2 ANQGSEA. The CDR3 nucleotides are TGCAGCGTTGAGAATCCAACAGGGGCTAACACTGAAGCTTTCTTT. As protein: CSVENPTGANTEAFF.